This T cell receptor (beta chain) was obtained from a study of blood T cell repertoires in COVID-19. As for the study in general: Samples of COVID-19 (acute and convalescent) were obtained from the United States, Italy and Spain. Nucleic acid was either cDNA or gDNA, and it came from T cells, B-cell-depleted T cells, or PBMCs.

Methods used by the authors: Estimation of nucleated cell counts relied on the amplification of reference gene primers. Only in-frame clones appear in the TCRdb table, and some are missing; sequencing was by immunoSEQ multiplex PCR. For V, J and clone size, that table is used; D and trimming come from the DNA. The sample records approximately 300,000 clones, around 90% being singletons. Germline-derived CDR1 and CDR2 are SNHLY and FYNNEI. With 1 base removed from V and 5 bases from J, the gap between germline ends came to 11 bases. This CDR3 has 14 amino acids. This clonotype was sampled from a woman between 50 and 59 years old who had recovered from COVID-19. The sequencing input was peripheral blood. The chain combines TRBV2 with TRBJ1-1; D gene unclear. CDR3: CASSEVYPRTEAFF. The DNA for the CDR3 is TGTGCCAGCAGTGAAGTTTACCCGAGGACTGAAGCTTTCTTT. Using reference TRBV2 and TRBJ1-1 for the parts outside the CDR3, the full variable domain is EPEVTQTPSHQVTQMGQEVILRCVPISNHLYFYWYRQILGQKVEFLVSFYNNEISEKSEIFDDQFSVERPDGSNFTLKIRSTKLEDSAMYFCASSEVYPRTEAFFGQGTRLTVV.